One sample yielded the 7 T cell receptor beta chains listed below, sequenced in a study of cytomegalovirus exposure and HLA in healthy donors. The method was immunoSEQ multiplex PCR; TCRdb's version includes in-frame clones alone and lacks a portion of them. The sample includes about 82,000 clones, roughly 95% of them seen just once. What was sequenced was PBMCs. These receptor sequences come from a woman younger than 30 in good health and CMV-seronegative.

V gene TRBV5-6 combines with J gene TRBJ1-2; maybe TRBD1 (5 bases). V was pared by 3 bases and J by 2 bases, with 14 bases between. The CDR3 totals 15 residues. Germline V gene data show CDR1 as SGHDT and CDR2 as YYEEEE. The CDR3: CASSSWGGENYGYTF. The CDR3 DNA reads TGTGCCAGCAGCTCTTGGGGGGGAGAAAACTATGGCTACACCTTC.

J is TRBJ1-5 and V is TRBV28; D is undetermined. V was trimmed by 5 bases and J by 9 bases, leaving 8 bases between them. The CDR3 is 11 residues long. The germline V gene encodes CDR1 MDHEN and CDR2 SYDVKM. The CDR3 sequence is CASSPGLPQHF. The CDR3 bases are TGTGCCAGCAGTCCAGGTCTGCCCCAGCATTTT.

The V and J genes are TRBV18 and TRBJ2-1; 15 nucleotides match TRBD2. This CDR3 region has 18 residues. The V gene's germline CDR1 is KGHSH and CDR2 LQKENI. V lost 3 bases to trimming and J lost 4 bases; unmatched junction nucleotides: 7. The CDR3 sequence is CASSPEGLAGGLYNEQFF. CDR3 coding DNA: TGTGCCAGCTCACCCGAGGGACTAGCGGGGGGACTGTACAATGAGCAGTTCTTC.

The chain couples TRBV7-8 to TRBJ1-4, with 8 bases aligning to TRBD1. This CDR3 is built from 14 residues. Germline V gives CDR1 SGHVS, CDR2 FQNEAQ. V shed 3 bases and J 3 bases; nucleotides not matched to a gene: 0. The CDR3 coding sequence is TGTGCCAGCAGCTTGACAGGGGCTAATGAAAAACTGTTTTTT. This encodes CASSLTGANEKLFF.

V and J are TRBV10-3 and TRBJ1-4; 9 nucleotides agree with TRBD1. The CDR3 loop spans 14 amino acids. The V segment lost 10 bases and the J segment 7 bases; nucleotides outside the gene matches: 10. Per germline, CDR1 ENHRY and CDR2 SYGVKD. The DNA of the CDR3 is TGTGCCACATTCCCGGGACAGGGCCGTGAAAAACTGTTTTTT. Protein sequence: CATFPGQGREKLFF.

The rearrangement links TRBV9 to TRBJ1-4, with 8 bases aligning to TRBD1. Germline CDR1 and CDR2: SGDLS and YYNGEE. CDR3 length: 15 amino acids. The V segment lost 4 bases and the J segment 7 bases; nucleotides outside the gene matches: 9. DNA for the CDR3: TGTGCCAGCAGCTCGACAGGGGAGCGGAGTGAAAAACTGTTTTTT. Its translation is CASSSTGERSEKLFF.

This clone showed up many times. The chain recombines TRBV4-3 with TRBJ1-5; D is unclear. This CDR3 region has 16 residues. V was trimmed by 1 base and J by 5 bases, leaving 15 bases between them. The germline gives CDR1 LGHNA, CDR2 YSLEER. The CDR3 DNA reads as TGCGCCAGCAGCCAAGGGGTGGATCGCGGGGATCAGCCCCAGCATTTT. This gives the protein CASSQGVDRGDQPQHF.